This is a list of T cell receptor beta chains from one sample in a study of cytomegalovirus exposure and HLA in healthy donors. The data were produced by immunoSEQ multiplex PCR, yet TCRdb's version contains in-frame clones alone and is incomplete. The sample has some 140,000 clones, approximately 80% seen once. The material sequenced was PBMCs. These receptor sequences come from a man under 40 in good health and CMV-seronegative. Each CDR3 is given with its conserved first and last residue. The D gene is left open where the match is weak. Only part of the rows carry a size: once, few, many, or a class if the clone is expanded.

TRBD1	-	TRBJ1-2	TRBV18	CASSPDGQGKLDGYTF	TGTGCCAGCTCACCAGACGGACAGGGAAAGCTTGATGGCTACACCTTC
TRBD1	-	TRBJ1-4	TRBV7-2	CASSTRRQGATNEKLFF	TGTGCCAGCAGCACCCGCCGACAGGGTGCAACTAATGAAAAACTGTTTTTT
-	-	TRBJ2-5	TRBV5-1	CASSLGQAETQYF	TGCGCCAGCAGCTTGGGACAGGCAGAGACCCAGTACTTC
-	-	TRBJ1-2	TRBV2	CASTEGGALYGYTF	TGTGCCAGCACCGAAGGAGGGGCCCTCTATGGCTACACCTTC
-	few	TRBJ1-5	TRBV6-1	CASSEVLADQPQHF	TGTGCCAGCAGTGAAGTCCTTGCGGATCAGCCCCAGCATTTT
-	-	TRBJ2-2	TRBV18	CASSLSTNTGELFF	TGTGCCAGCTCACTGTCAACGAACACCGGGGAGCTGTTTTTT
TRBD2	-	TRBJ2-7	TRBV9	CASSVTAGGPYEQYF	TGTGCCAGCAGCGTAACAGCGGGAGGGCCCTACGAGCAGTACTTC
-	-	TRBJ2-7	TRBV19	CASSNGGESSYEQYF	TGTGCCAGTAGTAACGGAGGAGAAAGCTCCTACGAGCAGTACTTC
-	-	TRBJ1-1	TRBV11-2	CASSLVGRDNTEAFF	TGTGCCAGCAGCTTAGTGGGGCGGGACAACACTGAAGCTTTCTTT
TRBD1	-	TRBJ1-1	TRBV28	CASSSGQGDTEAFF	TGTGCCAGCAGTTCGGGACAGGGCGACACTGAAGCTTTCTTT
-	-	TRBJ1-2	TRBV11-2	CASSLDRQGGFFGYTF	TGTGCCAGCAGCTTAGATCGGCAGGGAGGTTTTTTTGGCTACACCTTC
-	-	TRBJ1-5	TRBV2	CASVKGQQGNQPQHF	TGTGCCAGCGTTAAAGGACAGCAAGGCAATCAGCCCCAGCATTTT
-	-	TRBJ2-1	TRBV7-7	CASSSTSFSEQFF	TGTGCTAGCAGCTCGACTAGTTTTAGTGAGCAGTTCTTC
TRBD1	-	TRBJ1-5	TRBV7-2	CASSLVGTDLSNQPQHF	TGTGCCAGCAGCTTAGTAGGGACAGACCTTAGCAATCAGCCCCAGCATTTT
TRBD2	-	TRBJ2-7	TRBV18	CASSPSSGPYEQYF	TGTGCCAGCTCACCTTCTAGCGGGCCCTACGAGCAGTACTTC
-	-	TRBJ1-4	TRBV28	CASRPSQAWEKLFF	TGTGCCAGCCGTCCTTCACAGGCATGGGAAAAACTGTTTTTT
-	-	TRBJ1-3	TRBV19	CASRSRQLISGNTIYF	TGTGCCAGTAGAAGCCGACAGCTTATCTCTGGAAACACCATATATTTT
-	-	TRBJ1-1	TRBV2	CASRPPVNLARAFF	TGTGCCAGCAGGCCACCGGTTAACCTTGCGCGAGCTTTCTTT
-	-	TRBJ2-7	TRBV7-9	CASSLDRTYEQYF	TGTGCCAGCAGCTTAGACAGAACCTACGAGCAGTACTTC
TRBD1	-	TRBJ2-1	TRBV5-4	CASSRTGAGNEQFF	TGTGCCAGCAGCCGGACAGGGGCGGGCAATGAGCAGTTCTTC
-	once	TRBJ2-2	TRBV7-8	CASSLGIGELFF	TGTGCCAGCAGCTTAGGTATCGGGGAGCTGTTTTTT
TRBD2	-	TRBJ2-7	TRBV2	CASRELPSGSYEQYF	TGTGCCAGCAGGGAGCTTCCTAGCGGGAGCTACGAGCAGTACTTC
-	-	TRBJ2-7	TRBV2	CASSQTGDGEQYF	TGTGCCAGCAGTCAAACGGGAGACGGCGAGCAGTACTTC
-	few	TRBJ1-5	TRBV10-3	CAISESSGRGSNQPQHF	TGTGCCATCAGTGAGTCGTCGGGCAGGGGAAGCAATCAGCCCCAGCATTTT
TRBD2	-	TRBJ2-7	TRBV28	CASSNPGTSGLEQYF	TGTGCCAGCAGTAACCCCGGGACTAGCGGACTCGAGCAGTACTTC
-	few	TRBJ2-7	TRBV5-4	CASSLGGIAYSSYEQYF	TGTGCCAGCAGCTTGGGAGGAATAGCGTACAGCTCCTACGAGCAGTACTTC
TRBD1	few	TRBJ2-1	TRBV5-4	CASSLGTGGSYNEQFF	TGTGCCAGCAGCTTGGGGACAGGGGGCTCCTACAATGAGCAGTTCTTC
TRBD1	-	TRBJ1-2	TRBV7-9	CASSNRGRDYGYTF	TGTGCCAGCAGTAACAGGGGGCGCGACTATGGCTACACCTTC
-	-	TRBJ2-7	TRBV6-1	CAANQGAIYEQYF	TGTGCCGCAAACCAAGGGGCGATCTACGAGCAGTACTTC
-	-	TRBJ2-7	TRBV19	CASSIFGPGTGVHEQYF	TGTGCCAGTAGTATTTTCGGTCCCGGGACGGGGGTTCACGAGCAGTACTTC
TRBD1	-	TRBJ1-5	TRBV9	CASSSGTAGQPQHF	TGTGCCAGCAGCTCCGGGACAGCTGGTCAGCCCCAGCATTTT
-	-	TRBJ2-3	TRBV7-8	CASSSGWGGTDTQYF	TGTGCCAGCAGCTCAGGGTGGGGTGGGACAGATACGCAGTATTTT
TRBD1	-	TRBJ1-2	TRBV6-5	CASSYLDRGGGYTF	TGTGCCAGCAGTTACCTCGACAGGGGTGGGGGCTACACCTTC
TRBD1	-	TRBJ1-6	TRBV6-5	CASTQKDRGGSPLHF	TGTGCCAGCACCCAAAAAGACAGGGGGGGATCACCCCTCCACTTT
TRBD1	-	TRBJ1-2	TRBV18	CASSRDRAYGYTF	TGTGCCAGCTCACGGGACAGGGCCTATGGCTACACCTTC